This entry features one T cell receptor beta chain sequence. Its cognate antigen is unknown. CDR3 size: 17 residues. The germline CDR1 and CDR2 sequences are SEHNR and FQNEAQ (reference sequence). The sample originates from a study of cytomegalovirus exposure and HLA in healthy donors. Study-wide results and caveats: Presence/absence results assume similar sequencing depth per donor, which may not hold. In a later analysis, V- and J-gene trimming of beta chains associated with a DCLRE1C missense variant, replicated independently.

Both 60 Vbeta primers and 13 Jbeta primers went into the PCR. In the authors' methods: Approximately 10 million shared chains were among approximately 87 million unique TCR beta chains counted in a later analysis. TCRdb's table, derived via immunoSEQ multiplex PCR, lists solely in-frame clones and lacks some. Clonal size and the V and J genes are those of that table, whereas D and trimming came from the DNA. There are about 62,000 clones in the sample; more than 70% occur only once, and 5% to 7% lies in the top ten. Sequencing input: PBMCs. The chain has TRBV7-9 and TRBJ2-5, with 8 bases lining up with TRBD2. The DNA matches TRBJ2-7 better at its end, which makes the J call doubtful. This sequence originates from a woman in her 30s in good health and CMV-seronegative. In DNA form, the CDR3 reads TGTGCCAGCAGCTTGAGGGGGGCCGGGGGGGGTGACTACGAGCAGTACTTC. It is translated as CASSLRGAGGGDYEQYF.